This T cell receptor (beta chain) was captured in a study of cytomegalovirus exposure and HLA in healthy donors. Use of 60 Vbeta and 13 Jbeta primers characterized the PCR. TCRdb's copy holds only in-frame clones and misses some; the assay was immunoSEQ multiplex PCR. The data show 150,000 to 200,000 clones, around 81% seen once. Germline assignment: CDR1 SGHRS and CDR2 YFSETQ. V shed 1 base, J shed 6 bases, and the junction held 4 bases outside the gene matches. The CDR3 consists of 15 residues. The receptor was derived from a woman aged 18-30 years in good health and CMV-seropositive. Input material: PBMCs. The V and J genes are TRBV5-1 and TRBJ2-2; TRBD1 aligns across 9 bases. CDR3 amino acids: CASSLPTGGSGELFF. In DNA form, the CDR3 reads TGCGCCAGCAGCTTGCCCACAGGGGGCTCCGGGGAGCTGTTTTTT.